This T cell receptor (beta chain) was recovered during a study of PD-L1 blockade in urothelial cancer. Overall study: Atezolizumab was started by patients in the mid-2010s at 1,200 mg intravenously every 3 weeks. Among blood samples, the median T cell count was some 150,000. About nine tenths of the roughly 29 patients were men who had bladder-origin urothelial cancer.

Spiking each PCR with synthetic TCR analog templates was performed. Some clones are missing from TCRdb's copy, which holds only in-frame ones; the method was immunoSEQ multiplex PCR. The repertoire consists of 35,000 to 40,000 clones, with about four fifths occurring once and the leading ten covering about 7%. The CDR3 has 13 residues. V gave up 1 base and J gave up 4 bases, with 8 bases separating them. Germline V CDR1 and CDR2: MDHEN, SYDVKM. Time point here: pretreatment peripheral blood. The chain uses TRBV28 and TRBJ2-7; D ambiguous. This specimen consisted of PBMCs, obtained around atezolizumab (anti-PD-L1) treatment. The receptor's source is a man in his 60s with urothelial cancer. This CDR3 reads CASSLSPVYEQYF. In nucleotides, the CDR3 is TGTGCCAGCAGTTTATCGCCAGTATACGAGCAGTACTTC.